Sequencing of this T cell receptor beta chain was carried out in a study of T cell repertoires in cytomegalovirus infection. Study background: Both CMV infection and a matching HLA type were indicated by public TCR beta signatures.

Trimming shortened V by 0 bases and J by 0 bases, and 9 bases separated the two germline ends. There are 16 residues in the CDR3. In germline, CDR1 is SGHTA, CDR2 FQGNSA. Points from the study as a whole: Totalled public TCR beta family frequency picked out people who carried CMV plus the relevant HLA. The study found HLA-C-restricted CMV-specific TCR beta clonotypes dominating the ex vivo response.

TCRdb processed the reads anew with MiXCR; each CDR3 protein has one entry. There are under 450,000 distinct CDR3 sequences in the sample; around a third occur only once, and roughly 14% lies in the top ten. This clonotype was seen more than once but under ten times. Its antigen is as yet unknown. The TCR originated in a human donor in good health (CMV status not recorded). Some clones in this sample may be carry-over from other donors' samples. The genes are TRBV7-2 and TRBJ2-1, with D possibly matching TRBD2 (5 bases). The sequenced sample was cultured PBMCs, obtained from culture after CMV antigen stimulation. Written as DNA, the CDR3 is TGTGCCAGCAGCTTAGCCGTTACTAGCTCCTACAATGAGCAGTTCTTC. It is translated as CASSLAVTSSYNEQFF.